These 25 T cell receptor beta chains were all obtained from the same sample, sequenced in a study of T-cell reconstitution after alpha-beta-depleted transplantation in children. Preparing the TCRbeta library involved the use of unique molecular identifiers. MiXCR, applied by TCRdb to the PCR reads, yields one record per CDR3 protein. Here the sample spans 110,000 or so distinct CDR3 sequences, almost 6.5% being singletons. The sequences come from PBMCs, mostly from graft donor cells, collected 360 days after TCRalphabeta/CD19-depleted stem cell transplant. All receptors come from a male patient aged 2 to 9 who had a stem cell transplant for acute lymphoblastic leukemia, so the T cells may come from the graft donor.

J is TRBJ2-7 and V is TRBV20-1; TRBD1 agrees at 9 bases. The germline gives CDR1 DFQATT, CDR2 SNEGSKA (reference sequence). This CDR3 is 15 amino acids long. J was trimmed by 4 bases and V by 3 bases; bases with no gene match: 10. CDR3 in DNA: TGCAGTGCTAGGCACTCACAGGGGGCGAGGTACGAGCAGTACTTC. As protein: CSARHSQGARYEQYF.

V is TRBV14 and J is TRBJ2-6; D perhaps matches TRBD2 (6 bases). The CDR3 sequence is 16 residues long. Trimming stripped 6 bases from V and 1 base from J, with 13 bases between. Germline loops: CDR1 SGHDN, CDR2 FVKESK. The CDR3 DNA is TGTGCCAGCAGGTCCAAGGAGGGATCTGGGGCCAACGTCCTGACTTTC. Translating it yields CASRSKEGSGANVLTF.

V usage is TRBV30 and J usage is TRBJ1-1; possibly TRBD1 for D (5 bases). Germline CDR1 reads GTSNPN; CDR2 reads SVGIG (reference sequence). Trimming took off 4 bases at V and 4 bases at J, with 13 bases between the two ends. CDR3 length: 13 residues. CDR3 protein: CAWMGGGTTEAFF. The CDR3 bases are TGTGCCTGGATGGGGGGGGGGACCACTGAAGCTTTCTTT.

This clonotype has at least ten counts. This rearrangement joins TRBV4-3 to TRBJ2-7; D gene ambiguous. The germline gives CDR1 LGHNA, CDR2 YSLEER. The CDR3 runs 13 residues. Trimming cost V 1 base and J 0 bases, with 4 bases left between them. The CDR3 sequence is CASSQGFSYEQYF. CDR3 sequence (DNA): TGCGCCAGCAGCCAAGGTTTCTCCTACGAGCAGTACTTC.

The table lists this clonotype with a few counts. The rearrangement uses TRBV24-1 and TRBJ2-3; weak D call: TRBD1 (6 bases). The V end lost 2 bases, the J end lost 3 bases, and 8 bases lay between the germline ends. The CDR3 totals 14 residues. The germline gives CDR1 KGHDR, CDR2 SFDVKD. CDR3 sequence (DNA): TGTGCCACCAGTGATTCGGACAGAACAGATACGCAGTATTTT. It specifies CATSDSDRTDTQYF.

This rearrangement joins TRBV20-1 to TRBJ2-1; TRBD1 matches 8 bases. This CDR3 is built from 13 residues. Looked up from germline, CDR1 is DFQATT and CDR2 is SNEGSKA (reference sequence). DNA for the CDR3: TGCAGCTGGGACAGGAGCTCCTACAATGAGCAGTTCTTC. It yields the protein CSWDRSSYNEQFF.

Ten or more counts support this clonotype. This chain connects TRBV6-4 to TRBJ1-1, with D uncertain. Germline V gene data show CDR1 as MRHNA and CDR2 as SNTAGT. The germline V and J ends were trimmed by 5 bases and 1 base, with 8 bases remaining between them. This CDR3 has 13 residues. CDR3 region: CASSQTSNTEAFF. CDR3 sequence (DNA): TGTGCCAGCAGTCAAACGTCGAACACTGAAGCTTTCTTT.

The chain has TRBV29-1 and TRBJ1-2; D unresolved. The germline gives CDR1 SQVTM, CDR2 ANQGSEA. The CDR3 runs to 12 residues. Trimming shortened V by 3 bases and J by 4 bases, and 9 bases separated the two germline ends. CDR3 coding DNA: TGCAGCGTTGAGAAGCTCTTCTATGGCTACACCTTC. It translates to CSVEKLFYGYTF.

The chain uses TRBV4-1 and TRBJ2-6; 7 positions match TRBD1. Germline V gene sequence: CDR1 MGHRA, CDR2 YSYEKL. Trimming cost V 0 bases and J 0 bases; bases outside gene matches: 14. The CDR3 has 21 amino acids. The CDR3 loop reads CASSQDPFILTGDSGANVLTF. DNA for the CDR3: TGCGCCAGCAGCCAAGATCCTTTCATCCTAACAGGGGACTCTGGGGCCAACGTCCTGACTTTC.

The CDR3 region is CASSHGQGTDTQYF. The CDR3 DNA reads TGTGCCAGCAGCCACGGACAGGGCACAGATACGCAGTATTTT. The chain employs TRBV3-1 and TRBJ2-3; 7 nucleotides agree with TRBD1. CDR3 length: 14 amino acids. Looked up from germline, CDR1 is LGHDT and CDR2 is YNNKEL (reference sequence). The V and J ends lost 3 bases and 1 base, in that order; junction bases with no gene match: 1.

The chain joins TRBV6-1 to TRBJ2-1, with D possibly TRBD1 on 7 matching bases. Trimming took 5 bases from V and 2 from J, leaving 16 bases between them. The CDR3 covers 16 residues. Germline CDR1 MNHNS, CDR2 SASEGT. The CDR3 region has the DNA TGTGCCAGCAGTACCAGGGGGGAACGGCCCTACAATGAGCAGTTCTTC. Residues: CASSTRGERPYNEQFF.

This clonotype was observed many times. The rearrangement uses TRBV10-3 and TRBJ2-7, with 10 bases identical to TRBD2. Germline assignment: CDR1 ENHRY and CDR2 SYGVKD. This CDR3 is built from 16 residues. The trim removed 3 bases at V and 2 bases at J, leaving 7 bases unmatched. The CDR3 region is CAISDIPSGRTYEQYF. The CDR3 DNA sequence: TGTGCCATCAGTGATATCCCTAGCGGGAGAACCTACGAGCAGTACTTC.

This clonotype turned up a few times. V and J are TRBV27 and TRBJ1-1; D is uncertain. The CDR3 sequence is 14 residues long. V lost 2 bases and J 8 bases, leaving 15 bases between the germline ends. CDR1 MNHEY and CDR2 SMNVEV come from the germline V gene (reference sequence). The CDR3 DNA reads as TGTGCCAGCAGTTTAGGAAGGGCAATCCCAGAAGCTTTCTTT. This codes for CASSLGRAIPEAFF.

This clonotype was counted ten times or more. This sequence joins TRBV29-1 and TRBJ1-2, with 7 bases that match TRBD1. J lost 3 bases, V lost 3 bases, and 16 bases had no gene match. The V gene's germline CDR1 is SQVTM and CDR2 ANQGSEA. The CDR3 runs 17 residues. The CDR3 DNA reads as TGCAGCGTTGATAACCCCGGTGAGGGGGCGGACGACTATGGCTACACCTTC. The encoded protein is CSVDNPGEGADDYGYTF.

V and J are TRBV19 and TRBJ1-1; maybe TRBD1 (6 bases). CDR1 is LNHDA, CDR2 SQIVND, per germline (reference sequence). Trimming stripped 1 base from V and 5 bases from J, with 11 bases between. CDR3 length equals 14 residues. For the CDR3, the DNA is TGTGCCAGTAGTATAGTACAGGGACGGACTGAAGCTTTCTTT. Translation gives CASSIVQGRTEAFF.

A few counts support this clonotype. The chain uses TRBV20-1 and TRBJ2-7; 7 bases fit TRBD1. Germline lookup yields CDR1 DFQATT and CDR2 SNEGSKA (reference sequence). This CDR3 is built from 16 residues. With V trimmed by 1 base and J by 3 bases, 12 bases remained unmatched. CDR3 DNA: TGCAGTGCTAGAGGTACCCCGGGACAGCCCTACTACGAGCAGTACTTC. Its protein is CSARGTPGQPYYEQYF.

This clonotype was observed a few times. CDR3 nucleotide sequence: TGTGCCAGCAGCTTATGGGAGGGACCGGCCTACGAGCAGTACTTC. It specifies CASSLWEGPAYEQYF. The J gene is TRBJ2-7, the V gene TRBV11-2; 7 positions match TRBD2. The CDR3 has 15 amino acids. CDR1 SGHAT and CDR2 FQNNGV come from the germline V gene. Germline trimming cut 2 bases from V and 2 bases from J; bases unmatched to any gene: 6.

This clonotype has ten or more counts. The CDR3 region has the DNA TGTGCCAGCAGCCCCGGTAAGGGCTACACAGATACGCAGTATTTT. Its translation: CASSPGKGYTDTQYF. The chain has TRBV12-3 or TRBV12-4 and TRBJ2-3, with unresolved D. Trimming shortened V by 6 bases and J by 2 bases, and 15 bases separated the two germline ends. The CDR3 runs 15 residues.

This clonotype was seen at least ten times. The gene calls are TRBV7-6 and TRBJ2-3; D remains unclear. Germline V gives CDR1 SGHVS, CDR2 FNYEAQ. CDR3 length equals 12 residues. The ends were cut back, 1 base at V and 4 bases at J, with 3 bases in the middle. Here the CDR3 DNA reads TGTGCCAGCAGCTTAGTAGCAGATACGCAGTATTTT. It codes for CASSLVADTQYF. The variable domain in full, completed from reference TRBV7-6 and TRBJ2-3, reads GAGVSQSPRYKVTKRGQDVALRCDPISGHVSLYWYRQALGQGPEFLTYFNYEAQQDKSGLPNDRFSAERPEGSISTLTIQRTEQRDSAMYRCASSLVADTQYFGPGTRLTVL.

This clonotype was observed at least ten times. Germline is not matched at one junction end, which may reflect a read error. This chain uses TRBV6-5 with TRBJ2-5; 9 bases are shared with TRBD2. Per the germline V gene, CDR1 is MNHEY and CDR2 is SVGAGI. The CDR3 contains 17 residues. CDR3 DNA sequence: TGTGCCAGCAGTCACTCAGAACCGGGACTAGCAGGGGAGACCCAGTACTTC. This gives the protein CASSHSEPGLAGETQYF.

This clonotype was seen only a few times. The CDR3 DNA follows: TGTGCCAGCAGTCCTTCCTCGGTTGCCTATGGCTACACCTTC. It encodes CASSPSSVAYGYTF. This chain links TRBV2 with TRBJ1-2; D uncertain. Trimming left V 5 bases short and J 4 bases short, with 14 bases between. Germline lookup yields CDR1 SNHLY and CDR2 FYNNEI. The CDR3 is made up of 14 amino acids.

The sample holds a few counts of this clonotype. The chain has TRBV28 and TRBJ2-3; 11 bases match TRBD2. The CDR3 is made up of 15 amino acids. The germline CDR1 and CDR2 sequences are MDHEN and SYDVKM. V shed 5 bases and J 6 bases; nucleotides not matched to a gene: 7. The CDR3 here is CASSPGLAAGDTQYF. The DNA of the CDR3 is TGTGCCAGCAGTCCGGGACTAGCGGCCGGGGATACGCAGTATTTT.

V usage is TRBV28 and J usage is TRBJ1-2; D not certain. Trimming shortened V by 3 bases and J by 7 bases, and 15 bases separated the two germline ends. Germline values: CDR1 MDHEN, CDR2 SYDVKM. CDR3 length equals 14 residues. Written as DNA, the CDR3 is TGTGCCAGCAGTTTGATAGAATGGGGAGGTGGCTACACCTTC. Protein product: CASSLIEWGGGYTF.

The chain couples TRBV25-1 to TRBJ2-3; a weak D match, TRBD1 (7 bases). This CDR3 region has 14 residues. The ends were cut back, 6 bases at V and 6 bases at J, with 16 bases in the middle. Per germline, CDR1 MGHDK and CDR2 SYGVNS. In DNA form, the CDR3 reads TGTGCCAGCAGCGAGGGGGCAGGGGGGGATACGCAGTATTTT. This translates into CASSEGAGGDTQYF.

Ten or more counts support this clonotype. V and J are TRBV4-2 and TRBJ1-2; D perhaps matches TRBD1 (5 bases). The CDR3 extends over 13 amino acids. V lost 0 bases and J lost 14, with 16 bases in between. In germline, CDR1 is LGHNA, CDR2 YNFKEQ. The CDR3 DNA follows: TGTGCCAGCAGCCAAGATATTCCCCAGGGTCTAACCTTC. Amino acids: CASSQDIPQGLTF.